The text below deals with one T cell receptor (beta chain). The antigen remains undetermined. The CDR3 is 15 amino acids. Trimming removed 4 bases from V and 6 bases from J, with 18 bases in between. CDR1 and CDR2 (germline): KGHSH, LQKENI. This entry is derived from a study of cytomegalovirus exposure and HLA in healthy donors. Study-level findings and limits: Presence/absence analyses rested on an assumption that sequencing depth was roughly uniform across donors. Some V segments (TRBV6-2 and TRBV6-3 among them) were excluded as indistinguishable. A later examination showed that TCR association rates differed by HLA locus, with DRB1 most and HLA-C fewest.

PCR amplification relied on 60 Vbeta primers (plus 13 Jbeta primers). In the authors' methods: There were 80 million to 95 million unique TCR beta chains by a later count, and 10 million to 12 million of them were shared. The table came from immunoSEQ multiplex PCR; TCRdb's copy has only in-frame clones and leaves some out. From that table come the V and J calls and clone size; the DNA was used to work out D and trimming. The sample has tens of thousands of clones; the top ten hold approximately 15%. The chain couples TRBV18 to TRBJ1-1; TRBD1 might be the D (6 bases). The sequence came from a man aged 50-60 years in good health and CMV-seropositive. Input material: PBMCs. The CDR3 DNA reads as TGTGCCAGCTCACTTCCGACAGGCCCCCAGGCTGAAGCTTTCTTT. Amino acids: CASSLPTGPQAEAFF.